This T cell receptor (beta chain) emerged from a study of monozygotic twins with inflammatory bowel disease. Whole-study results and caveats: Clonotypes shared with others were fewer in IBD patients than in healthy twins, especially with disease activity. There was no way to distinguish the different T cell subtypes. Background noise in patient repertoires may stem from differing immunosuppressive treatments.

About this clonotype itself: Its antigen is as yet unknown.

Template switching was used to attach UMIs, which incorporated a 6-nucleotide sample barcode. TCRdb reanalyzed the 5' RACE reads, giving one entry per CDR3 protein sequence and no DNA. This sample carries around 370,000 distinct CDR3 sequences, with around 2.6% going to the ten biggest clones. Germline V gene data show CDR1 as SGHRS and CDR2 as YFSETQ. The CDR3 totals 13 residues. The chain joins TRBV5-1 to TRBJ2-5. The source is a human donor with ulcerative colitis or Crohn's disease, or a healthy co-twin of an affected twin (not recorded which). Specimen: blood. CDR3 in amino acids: CASSLGAEETQYF.